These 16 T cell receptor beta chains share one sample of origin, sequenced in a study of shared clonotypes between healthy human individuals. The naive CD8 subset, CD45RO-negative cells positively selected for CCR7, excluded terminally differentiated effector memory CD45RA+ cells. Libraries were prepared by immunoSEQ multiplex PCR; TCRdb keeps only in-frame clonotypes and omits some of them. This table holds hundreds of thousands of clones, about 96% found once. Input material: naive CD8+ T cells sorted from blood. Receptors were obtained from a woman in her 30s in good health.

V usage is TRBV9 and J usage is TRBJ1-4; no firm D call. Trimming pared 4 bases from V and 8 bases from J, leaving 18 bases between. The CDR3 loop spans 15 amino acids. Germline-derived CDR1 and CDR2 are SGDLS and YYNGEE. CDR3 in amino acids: CASSPMDLTGEKLFF. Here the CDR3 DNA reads TGTGCCAGCAGCCCTATGGACCTAACGGGGGAAAAACTGTTTTTT.

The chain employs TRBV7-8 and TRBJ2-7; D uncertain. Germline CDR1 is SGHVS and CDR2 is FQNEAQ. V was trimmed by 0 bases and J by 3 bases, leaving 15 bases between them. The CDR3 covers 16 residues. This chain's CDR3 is CASSLAFVETYYEQYF. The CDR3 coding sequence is TGTGCCAGCAGCTTAGCCTTCGTAGAGACCTACTACGAGCAGTACTTC.

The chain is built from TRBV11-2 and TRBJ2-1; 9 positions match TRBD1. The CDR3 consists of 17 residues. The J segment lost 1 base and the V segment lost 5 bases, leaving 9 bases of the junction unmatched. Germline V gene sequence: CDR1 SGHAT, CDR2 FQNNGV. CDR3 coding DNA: TGTGCCAGCAGCCCTTACCGGGACAGGGCATCCTACAATGAGCAGTTCTTC. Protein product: CASSPYRDRASYNEQFF.

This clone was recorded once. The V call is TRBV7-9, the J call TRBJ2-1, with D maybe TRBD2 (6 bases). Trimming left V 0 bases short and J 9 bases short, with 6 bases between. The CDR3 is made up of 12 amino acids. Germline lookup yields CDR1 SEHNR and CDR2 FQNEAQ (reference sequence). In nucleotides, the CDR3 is TGTGCCAGCAGCTTAGCGGGACTTGAGCAGTTCTTC. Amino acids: CASSLAGLEQFF.

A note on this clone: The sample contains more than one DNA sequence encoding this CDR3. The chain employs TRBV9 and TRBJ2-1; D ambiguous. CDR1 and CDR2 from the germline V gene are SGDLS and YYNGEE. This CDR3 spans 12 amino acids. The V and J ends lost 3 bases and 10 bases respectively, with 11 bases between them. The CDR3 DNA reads TGTGCCAGCAGCGGCTCAGGCGGCGAGCAGTTCTTC. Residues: CASSGSGGEQFF.

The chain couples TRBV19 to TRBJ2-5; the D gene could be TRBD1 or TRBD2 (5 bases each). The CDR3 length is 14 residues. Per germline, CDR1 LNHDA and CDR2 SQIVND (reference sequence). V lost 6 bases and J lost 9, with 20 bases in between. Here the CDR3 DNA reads TGTGCCAGTAGAAGGGAAGCGGCCATAGGGGCCCAGTACTTC. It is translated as CASRREAAIGAQYF.

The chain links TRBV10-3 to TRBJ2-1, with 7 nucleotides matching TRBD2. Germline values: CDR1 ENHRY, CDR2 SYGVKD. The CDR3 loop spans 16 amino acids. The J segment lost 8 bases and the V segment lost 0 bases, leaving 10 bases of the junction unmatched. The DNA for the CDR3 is TGTGCCATCAGTGAGTCGGTGGCGGGAGAGGCGTATGAGCAGTTCTTC. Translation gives CAISESVAGEAYEQFF.

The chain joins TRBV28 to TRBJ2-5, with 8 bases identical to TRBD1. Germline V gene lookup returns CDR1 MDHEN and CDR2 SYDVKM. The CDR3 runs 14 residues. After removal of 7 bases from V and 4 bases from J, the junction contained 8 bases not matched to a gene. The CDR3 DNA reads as TGTGCCAGCAAGCAGGGGGCGCTCGGAGAGACCCAGTACTTC. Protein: CASKQGALGETQYF.

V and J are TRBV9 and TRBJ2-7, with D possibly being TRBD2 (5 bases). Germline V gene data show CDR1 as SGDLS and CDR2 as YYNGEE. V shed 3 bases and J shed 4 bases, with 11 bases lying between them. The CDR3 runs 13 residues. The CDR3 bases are TGTGCCAGCAGCGCTTATAGCGATTACGAGCAGTACTTC. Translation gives CASSAYSDYEQYF.

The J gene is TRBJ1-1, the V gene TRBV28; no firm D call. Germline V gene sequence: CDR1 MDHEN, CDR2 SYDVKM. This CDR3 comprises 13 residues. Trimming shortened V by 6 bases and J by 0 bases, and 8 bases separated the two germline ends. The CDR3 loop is CASRQPMNTEAFF. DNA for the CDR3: TGTGCCAGCAGGCAGCCCATGAACACTGAAGCTTTCTTT.

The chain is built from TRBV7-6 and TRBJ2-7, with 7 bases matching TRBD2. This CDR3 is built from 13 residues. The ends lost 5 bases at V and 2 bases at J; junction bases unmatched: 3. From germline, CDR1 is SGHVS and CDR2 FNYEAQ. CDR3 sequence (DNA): TGTGCCAGCAGCGCGGCGGGGGCCTACGAGCAGTACTTC. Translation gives CASSAAGAYEQYF.

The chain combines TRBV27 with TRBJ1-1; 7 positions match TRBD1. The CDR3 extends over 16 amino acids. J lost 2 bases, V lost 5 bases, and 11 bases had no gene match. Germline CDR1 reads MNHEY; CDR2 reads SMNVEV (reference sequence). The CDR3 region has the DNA TGTGCCAGCAGTACCCCGGACAGGCTAAGTAACACTGAAGCTTTCTTT. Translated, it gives CASSTPDRLSNTEAFF.

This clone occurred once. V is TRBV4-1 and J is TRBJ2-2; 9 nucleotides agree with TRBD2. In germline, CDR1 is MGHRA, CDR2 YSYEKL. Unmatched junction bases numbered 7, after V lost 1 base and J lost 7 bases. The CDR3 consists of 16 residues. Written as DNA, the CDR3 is TGCGCCAGCAGCCAAGGAGCGGGAGGCGGGATCGGGGAGCTGTTTTTT. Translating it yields CASSQGAGGGIGELFF.

The CDR3 nucleotides read TGCAGTGCTCCCTCGACGGGTTCTCAGTACTTC. Protein product: CSAPSTGSQYF. The chain combines TRBV20-1 with TRBJ2-7; D call uncertain. V lost 5 bases and J lost 10, with 15 bases in between. In germline, CDR1 is DFQATT, CDR2 SNEGSKA (reference sequence). CDR3 size: 11 residues.

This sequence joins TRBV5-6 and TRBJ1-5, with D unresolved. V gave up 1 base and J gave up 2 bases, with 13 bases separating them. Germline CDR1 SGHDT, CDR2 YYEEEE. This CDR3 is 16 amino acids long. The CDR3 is CASSLYSPMGNQPQHF. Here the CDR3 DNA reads TGTGCCAGCAGCTTGTACAGCCCCATGGGCAATCAGCCCCAGCATTTT. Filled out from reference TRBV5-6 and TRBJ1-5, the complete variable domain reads DAGVTQSPTHLIKTRGQQVTLRCSPKSGHDTVSWYQQALGQGPQFIFQYYEEEERQRGNFPDRFSGHQFPNYSSELNVNALLLGDSALYLCASSLYSPMGNQPQHFGDGTRLSIL.

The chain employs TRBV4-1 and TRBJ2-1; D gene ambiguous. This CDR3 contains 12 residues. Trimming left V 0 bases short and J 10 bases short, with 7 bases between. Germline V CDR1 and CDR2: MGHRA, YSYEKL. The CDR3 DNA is TGCGCCAGCAGCCAAGAAAGATCGGAGCAGTTCTTC. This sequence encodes CASSQERSEQFF.